The sequence of this T cell receptor (beta chain) was determined in a study of blood T cell repertoires in COVID-19. Study-level background: Material from acute and convalescent COVID-19 was sourced from the United States, Italy and Spain. The cDNA or gDNA used as material had been derived from T cells, B-cell-depleted T cells, or PBMCs.

This CDR3 has 9 amino acids. Per the original data handling: By means of reference gene primer amplification, nucleated cell counts were estimated. Data came from immunoSEQ multiplex PCR; TCRdb stores just in-frame clones and leaves some out. V and J calls and clone size are as listed in that table; D and trimming were resolved from the DNA. The data show roughly 190,000 clones, 85% seen once. The sequence was obtained from a woman in her sixties or seventies with acute or convalescent COVID-19. Sequencing was performed on peripheral blood. The chain employs TRBV21-1 and TRBJ1-6. TRBV21-1 is a recognized pseudogene. CDR3 sequence reads: CATRGALHF. DNA of the CDR3: TGTGCCACCAGGGGAGCCCTCCACTTT.